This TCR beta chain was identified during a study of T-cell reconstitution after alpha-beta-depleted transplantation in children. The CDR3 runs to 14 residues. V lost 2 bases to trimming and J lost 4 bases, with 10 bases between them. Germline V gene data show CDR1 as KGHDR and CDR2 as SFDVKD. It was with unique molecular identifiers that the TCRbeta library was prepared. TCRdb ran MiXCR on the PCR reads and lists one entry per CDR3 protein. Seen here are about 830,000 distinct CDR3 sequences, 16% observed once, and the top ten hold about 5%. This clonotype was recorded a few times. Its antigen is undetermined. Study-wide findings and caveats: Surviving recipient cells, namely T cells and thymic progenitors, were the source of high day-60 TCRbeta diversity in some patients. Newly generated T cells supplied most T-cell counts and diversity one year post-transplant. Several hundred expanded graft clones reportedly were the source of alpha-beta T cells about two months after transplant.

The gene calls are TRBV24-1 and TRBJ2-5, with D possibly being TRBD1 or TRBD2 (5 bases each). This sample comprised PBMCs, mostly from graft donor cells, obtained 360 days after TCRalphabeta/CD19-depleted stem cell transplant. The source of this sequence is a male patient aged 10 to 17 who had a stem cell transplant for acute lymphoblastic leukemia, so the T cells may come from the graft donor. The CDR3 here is CATSDSAGRETQYF. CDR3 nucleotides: TGTGCCACCAGTGATTCAGCAGGGAGAGAGACCCAGTACTTC.